These 13 T cell receptor beta chains were all obtained from the same sample, sequenced in a study of T cells in Graves' hyperthyroidism and ophthalmopathy. Authors of the study amplified TCR beta CDR3 regions from RNA transcripts. With the HTBI primer set, the TCR CDR3 went through a first round of RT-PCR. MiXCR, run by TCRdb on the multiplex PCR reads, gives a single entry per CDR3 protein. The table records fewer than 800,000 distinct CDR3 sequences, 15% to 20% of them present only once. The sequenced sample was blood. These receptors were taken from a young man with Graves' hyperthyroidism.

The chain employs TRBV28 and TRBJ2-7, with TRBD1 matching over 7 bases. The CDR3 runs 16 residues. The ends lost 5 bases at V and 0 bases at J; junction bases unmatched: 10. The germline V gene encodes CDR1 MDHEN and CDR2 SYDVKM. The CDR3 loop reads CASSPRQGISSYEQYF. The CDR3 DNA reads TGTGCCAGCAGTCCGAGACAGGGAATAAGCTCCTACGAGCAGTACTTC.

There are a few counts of this clonotype. The chain carries TRBV20-1 and TRBJ2-7, with 8 positions matching TRBD1. The germline V gene has CDR1 DFQATT and CDR2 SNEGSKA (reference sequence). With V trimmed by 0 bases and J by 6 bases, 10 bases remained unmatched. The CDR3 spans 15 residues. CDR3 nucleotides: TGCAGTGCTAGAGATCTGCGACAGGGGATGGGCGAGCAGTACTTC. Translation gives CSARDLRQGMGEQYF.

This clonotype was seen at least ten times. The chain carries TRBV28 and TRBJ1-2; possibly TRBD1 for D (6 bases). The CDR3 is made up of 15 amino acids. Trimming pared 4 bases from V and 3 bases from J, leaving 15 bases between. The germline CDR1 and CDR2 sequences are MDHEN and SYDVKM. The CDR3 DNA reads as TGTGCCAGCAGTTCAGGACAGCCAAACCACTATGGCTACACCTTC. Its translation: CASSSGQPNHYGYTF.

This clonotype has a count of ten or more. This sequence joins TRBV27 and TRBJ2-1; 14 nucleotides line up with TRBD2. Germline V gives CDR1 MNHEY, CDR2 SMNVEV (reference sequence). Trimming removed 5 bases from V and 8 bases from J; junction bases left unmatched: 2. The CDR3 extends over 14 amino acids. The CDR3 DNA sequence: TGTGCCAGCAGTGGACTAGCGGGAGGCTATGAGCAGTTCTTC. Protein sequence: CASSGLAGGYEQFF.

There are many counts of this clonotype. In nucleotides, the CDR3 is TGTGCCAGCAGGACGGGGTTTAGGGAGCAGTTCTTC. It yields the protein CASRTGFREQFF. This chain joins TRBV27 and TRBJ2-1; D might be TRBD2 (5 bases). V was shortened by 6 bases and J by 10 bases, with 13 bases between the two germline ends. This CDR3 is built from 12 residues. CDR1 and CDR2 (germline): MNHEY, SMNVEV (reference sequence).

This clonotype was found a few times. The genes are TRBV16 and TRBJ1-1; possible D gene TRBD1, 5 bases. The CDR3 is 13 residues long. The germline V and J ends were trimmed by 0 bases and 8 bases, with 10 bases remaining between them. CDR1 and CDR2 from the germline V gene are KGHSY and FQNENV. CDR3 amino acids: CASSQSGGPEAFF. DNA of the CDR3: TGTGCCAGCAGCCAATCGGGGGGACCCGAAGCTTTCTTT.

Comment on this clonotype: A clone one base away is much larger, so this may be a read error. This chain uses TRBV7-3 with TRBJ2-1; TRBD1 aligns across 7 bases. CDR3 size: 14 residues. CDR1 and CDR2 (germline): SGHTA, FQGTGA. CDR3 sequence (DNA): TGTGCCAGCGGCTTATTCGCAGGGGGCAATGAGCAGTTCTTC. Protein: CASGLFAGGNEQFF.

This clonotype was counted a few times. The J gene is TRBJ2-7, the V gene TRBV29-1, with D possibly being TRBD1 (5 bases). This CDR3 has 12 residues. The germline V gene has CDR1 SQVTM and CDR2 ANQGSEA. Trimming removed 5 bases from V and 3 bases from J, with 11 bases in between. CDR3 sequence (DNA): TGCAGCGTTTTCGACAGCGTCTACGAGCAGTACTTC. Protein sequence: CSVFDSVYEQYF.

This clonotype was recorded at least ten times. The rearrangement joins TRBV5-1 to TRBJ2-7, with TRBD1 matching over 10 bases. V lost 3 bases, J lost 3 bases, and 3 bases stayed unmatched. The V gene's germline CDR1 is SGHRS and CDR2 YFSETQ. The CDR3 sequence is 14 residues long. The CDR3 loop is CASSYRTGGYEQYF. The CDR3 DNA is TGCGCCAGCAGCTACCGGACAGGGGGCTACGAGCAGTACTTC.

This clonotype has just a few counts. The chain has TRBV7-9 and TRBJ2-1; D is perhaps TRBD2 (6 bases). Germline V lookup: CDR1 SEHNR, CDR2 FQNEAQ (reference sequence). This CDR3 spans 14 amino acids. V lost 11 bases, J lost 3 bases, and 17 bases lay in between. CDR3 region: CAGGRTELYNEQFF. In DNA, the CDR3 is TGTGCCGGGGGGAGGACTGAACTCTACAATGAGCAGTTCTTC.

This clonotype appeared a few times. The chain links TRBV6-2 or TRBV6-3 to TRBJ2-5; 11 bases are a match to TRBD2. The CDR3 totals 19 residues. Trimming at V came to 2 bases and at J to 7 bases, leaving 18 bases not matched to a gene. The germline V gene has CDR1 MNHEY and CDR2 SVGEGT. CDR3 sequence: CASSYRGISGRAYLWTQYF. The DNA of the CDR3 is TGTGCCAGCAGTTACAGGGGGATTAGCGGGAGGGCCTATCTGTGGACCCAGTACTTC.

This clonotype was seen many times. The chain employs TRBV2 and TRBJ1-5; D is uncertain. This CDR3 comprises 13 residues. The germline gives CDR1 SNHLY, CDR2 FYNNEI. The V gene lost 6 bases and the J gene lost 6 bases, with 12 bases spanning the gap. Here the CDR3 DNA reads TGTGCCAGCAGGGCAGTGGAAAGTCAGCCCCAGCATTTT. Protein product: CASRAVESQPQHF.

The chain recombines TRBV5-1 with TRBJ2-1; D is unclear. Deletions cut 2 bases from V and 0 bases from J, with 6 bases between. The CDR3 consists of 14 residues. Germline V gene data show CDR1 as SGHRS and CDR2 as YFSETQ. The CDR3 here is CASSLSPSYNEQFF. Here the CDR3 DNA reads TGCGCCAGCAGCTTATCACCCTCCTACAATGAGCAGTTCTTC.